The 32 T cell receptor beta chains below all came from one sample that was sequenced in a study of shared clonotypes between healthy human individuals (dated by TCRdb to 2018 to 2021). Library prep was done by the immunoSEQ multiplex PCR assay. What TCRdb holds here is the immuneACCESS table cut down to in-frame rearrangements. Part of the clones is not present; checked against another copy, under half of the missing clones reflect an unresolved V gene, and the others are unexplained. The sample has 1 million to 1.2 million clones on record, approximately 80% of them singletons. The ten largest clonotypes hold about 0.89% of the sample. The sequencing sample was made of memory CD4+ T cells from PBMCs. Reading the label with the study, this specimen's cell subset or site is: CD45RA-negative fraction. The origin of the receptors is a man aged 18 to 30 in good health. Some clones in this sample may be carry-over from other donors' samples.

This chain joins TRBV12-5 and TRBJ2-5; the D gene is possibly TRBD1 (5 bases). This CDR3 has 13 amino acids. CDR1 LGHNT and CDR2 FRNRAP come from the germline V gene. The V end lost 4 bases, the J end lost 7 bases, and 13 bases lay between the germline ends. Here the CDR3 DNA reads TGTGCTAGTGGTTCCTCCGGGCAGGGGACCCAGTACTTC. Its translation is CASGSSGQGTQYF.

A remark on this clone: A much larger clone is a single base away; this may be a read error. This chain links TRBV4-1 with TRBJ2-1, with 8 bases that match TRBD2. V dropped 1 base and J dropped 0; count of bases not matched to a gene: 2. The germline gives CDR1 MGHRA, CDR2 YSYEKL. The CDR3 length is 16 residues. The CDR3 bases are TGCGCCAGCAGCCAAGGACTAGCGCGCTCCTACAATGAGCAGTTCTTC. This gives the protein CASSQGLARSYNEQFF.

V is TRBV27 and J is TRBJ2-3; D is perhaps TRBD2 (5 bases). CDR1 MNHEY and CDR2 SMNVEV come from the germline V gene (reference sequence). This CDR3 contains 14 residues. V shed 5 bases and J shed 1 base, with 10 bases lying between them. In nucleotides, the CDR3 is TGTGCCAGCAGTCGAAGCGGACGCACAGATACGCAGTATTTT. It is translated as CASSRSGRTDTQYF.

The gene calls are TRBV5-1 and TRBJ1-2; D is ambiguous. Deletions cut 0 bases from V and 8 bases from J, with 8 bases between. Germline-derived CDR1 and CDR2 are SGHRS and YFSETQ. The CDR3 runs 12 residues. The CDR3 is CASSLESEGYTF. The CDR3 DNA is TGCGCCAGCAGCTTGGAGTCAGAAGGCTACACCTTC.

The rearrangement joins TRBV19 to TRBJ1-4; 11 nucleotides align to TRBD1. This CDR3 spans 13 amino acids. J gave up 5 bases and V 11 bases, and 4 bases lay outside the gene matches. The germline CDR1 and CDR2 sequences are LNHDA and SQIVND (reference sequence). This CDR3 is CASRDRGNEKLFF. The CDR3 bases are TGTGCCTCTAGGGACAGGGGGAATGAAAAACTGTTTTTT.

In its sample, this clone was seen a few times. The gene calls are TRBV30 and TRBJ1-1; D not certain. The germline V gene encodes CDR1 GTSNPN and CDR2 SVGIG (reference sequence). This CDR3 is 11 amino acids long. V lost 0 bases to trimming and J lost 8 bases, with 7 bases between them. The CDR3 region has the DNA TGTGCCTGGAGTGTAGGCAGGGAAGCTTTCTTT. Protein: CAWSVGREAFF.

The V call is TRBV2, the J call TRBJ1-5; the D is unclear. This CDR3 has 13 residues. The V end lost 8 bases, the J end lost 2 bases, and 10 bases lay between the germline ends. The germline gives CDR1 SNHLY, CDR2 FYNNEI. This CDR3 is CASGRFGNQPQHF. CDR3 sequence (DNA): TGTGCCAGCGGGAGATTCGGCAATCAGCCCCAGCATTTT. Filled out from reference TRBV2 and TRBJ1-5, the complete variable domain reads EPEVTQTPSHQVTQMGQEVILRCVPISNHLYFYWYRQILGQKVEFLVSFYNNEISEKSEIFDDQFSVERPDGSNFTLKIRSTKLEDSAMYFCASGRFGNQPQHFGDGTRLSIL.

The V and J genes are TRBV7-3 and TRBJ2-6; 8 bases align to TRBD1. This CDR3 spans 15 amino acids. Trimming at V came to 5 bases and at J to 2 bases, leaving 2 bases not matched to a gene. CDR1 is SGHTA and CDR2 is FQGTGA in the germline V gene. The CDR3 DNA reads as TGTGCCAGCAGCCGACAGGGGACTGGGGCCAACGTCCTGACTTTC. It is translated as CASSRQGTGANVLTF.

CDR3 in amino acids: CASSHQGHTGELFF. The DNA of the CDR3 is TGCGCCAGCAGCCACCAGGGGCATACCGGGGAGCTGTTTTTT. The chain recombines TRBV5-1 with TRBJ2-2, with D perhaps matching TRBD1 (6 bases). This CDR3 is built from 14 residues. Trimming shortened V by 4 bases and J by 5 bases, and 12 bases separated the two germline ends. The V gene's germline CDR1 is SGHRS and CDR2 YFSETQ.

The V gene is TRBV7-9, the J gene TRBJ1-2; perhaps TRBD1 as D (5 bases). The CDR3 extends over 15 amino acids. The germline V gene encodes CDR1 SEHNR and CDR2 FQNEAQ (reference sequence). V was pared by 2 bases and J by 4 bases, with 14 bases between. The CDR3 sequence: CASSLYTGVSYGYTF. Written as DNA, the CDR3 is TGTGCCAGCAGCTTATATACGGGGGTGAGCTATGGCTACACCTTC. The variable domain in full, with the rest retrieved from reference TRBV7-9 and TRBJ1-2, is DTGVSQNPRHKITKRGQNVTFRCDPISEHNRLYWYRQTLGQGPEFLTYFQNEAQLEKSRLLSDRFSAERPKGSFSTLEIQRTEQGDSAMYLCASSLYTGVSYGYTFGSGTRLTVV.

V usage is TRBV5-5 and J usage is TRBJ1-4, with TRBD1 matching over 8 bases. Trimming cost V 2 bases and J 7 bases; bases outside gene matches: 7. Germline CDR1 reads SGHKS; CDR2 reads YYEKEE (reference sequence). This CDR3 comprises 15 residues. This chain's CDR3 is CASSLQGGLSEKLFF. Here the CDR3 DNA reads TGTGCCAGCAGCTTACAGGGGGGCCTAAGTGAAAAACTGTTTTTT. The variable domain in full, completed from reference TRBV5-5 and TRBJ1-4, reads DAGVTQSPTHLIKTRGQQVTLRCSPISGHKSVSWYQQVLGQGPQFIFQYYEKEERGRGNFPDRFSARQFPNYSSELNVNALLLGDSALYLCASSLQGGLSEKLFFGSGTQLSVL.

This clone was observed once. For the CDR3, the DNA is TGTGCCAGCAGCGCCAGAACGGGACTTCACACAGATACGCAGTATTTT. It codes for CASSARTGLHTDTQYF. V gene TRBV9 combines with J gene TRBJ2-3; possibly TRBD2 for D (6 bases). This CDR3 spans 16 amino acids. Germline values: CDR1 SGDLS, CDR2 YYNGEE. V was cut by 3 bases and J by 2 bases, with 16 bases left in between.

The rearrangement joins TRBV15 to TRBJ2-1; D remains unclear. In germline, CDR1 is LNHNV, CDR2 YYDKDF (reference sequence). Trimming removed 0 bases at V and 10 bases at J, with 13 bases between. This CDR3 contains 14 residues. This CDR3 is CATSRDVDHPEQFF. In DNA form, the CDR3 reads TGTGCCACCAGCAGAGATGTGGATCACCCAGAGCAGTTCTTC. Variable domain in full (rest from reference TRBV15 and TRBJ2-1): DAMVIQNPRYQVTQFGKPVTLSCSQTLNHNVMYWYQQKSSQAPKLLFHYYDKDFNNEADTPDNFQSRRPNTSFCFLDIRSPGLGDTAMYLCATSRDVDHPEQFFGPGTRLTVL.

This clone is a singleton in its sample. This chain uses TRBV15 with TRBJ2-1; TRBD1 matches at 8 bases. Trimming cost V 4 bases and J 9 bases; bases outside gene matches: 11. The CDR3 has 15 amino acids. The V gene's germline CDR1 is LNHNV and CDR2 YYDKDF (reference sequence). The chain's CDR3 is CATSNEDRASIEQFF. In DNA form, the CDR3 reads TGTGCCACCAGCAACGAGGACAGGGCGTCAATTGAGCAGTTCTTC.

The CDR3 spells CATSRDLGDRRQEEKLFF. Written as DNA, the CDR3 is TGTGCCACCAGCAGAGATCTCGGGGACAGGCGACAGGAAGAAAAACTGTTTTTT. The rearrangement links TRBV15 to TRBJ1-4; TRBD1 agrees at 8 bases. The germline V gene has CDR1 LNHNV and CDR2 YYDKDF (reference sequence). This CDR3 region has 18 residues. V dropped 0 bases and J dropped 8; count of bases not matched to a gene: 14.

The rearrangement joins TRBV7-3 to TRBJ2-5; unclear D gene. There are 15 residues in the CDR3. Germline V gene sequence: CDR1 SGHTA, CDR2 FQGTGA. V dropped 2 bases and J dropped 0 bases, with 10 bases sitting between them. The CDR3 sequence is CASSLLPGHQETQYF. Here the CDR3 DNA reads TGTGCCAGCAGCTTATTACCCGGCCACCAAGAGACCCAGTACTTC.

This clone has just a few counts. The chain couples TRBV7-2 to TRBJ2-1; 10 nucleotides align to TRBD2. The CDR3 length is 15 residues. V was clipped by 8 bases and J by 7 bases; unmatched bases: 11. Germline CDR1 reads SGHTA; CDR2 reads FQGNSA. The CDR3 DNA reads TGTGCCAGCTCCAGGGGAGCGGGAGGGACGAATGAGCAGTTCTTC. It is translated as CASSRGAGGTNEQFF.

There are a few counts of this clone. V usage is TRBV6-6 and J usage is TRBJ2-7; unclear D gene. The CDR3 runs to 11 residues. Germline loops: CDR1 MNHNY, CDR2 SVGAGI (reference sequence). V shed 6 bases and J shed 5 bases, with 8 bases lying between them. In nucleotides, the CDR3 is TGTGCCAGCAGCCCGGGCGACGAGCAGTACTTC. It translates to CASSPGDEQYF.

The chain couples TRBV18 to TRBJ2-7; D gene unclear. Germline V gene sequence: CDR1 KGHSH, CDR2 LQKENI. V lost 4 bases to trimming and J lost 2 bases, with 9 bases between them. This CDR3 has 13 amino acids. The DNA for the CDR3 is TGTGCCAGCTCACGTGGACCAACCTACGAGCAGTACTTC. Residues: CASSRGPTYEQYF.

The chain combines TRBV28 with TRBJ2-5; 9 bases fit TRBD2. With 6 bases clipped from V and 5 bases from J, the junction kept 7 bases outside the gene matches. This CDR3 comprises 14 residues. Germline-derived CDR1 and CDR2 are MDHEN and SYDVKM. CDR3 DNA sequence: TGTGCCAGCAGGTTAGCGGGAGTTGTGGAGACCCAGTACTTC. Residues: CASRLAGVVETQYF.

The V and J genes are TRBV5-4 and TRBJ1-4, with D perhaps matching TRBD1 (5 bases). The CDR3 extends over 14 amino acids. V shed 0 bases and J shed 7 bases, with 10 bases lying between them. Germline CDR1 is SGHNT and CDR2 is YYREEE (reference sequence). The CDR3 region is CASSLGRDGEKLFF. The CDR3 DNA sequence: TGTGCCAGCAGCTTGGGCAGGGATGGTGAAAAACTGTTTTTT.

The V call is TRBV10-1, the J call TRBJ1-1; 7 bases are shared with TRBD1. The CDR3 covers 14 residues. Germline lookup yields CDR1 WNHNN and CDR2 SYGVQD (reference sequence). V lost 6 bases, J lost 4 bases, and 8 bases stayed unmatched. The CDR3, as DNA: TGCGCCAGCAGCCCCCGACAGGGTACCACTGAAGCTTTCTTT. Translating it yields CASSPRQGTTEAFF.

This clone was detected only once. The chain uses TRBV10-3 and TRBJ2-2, with 9 positions matching TRBD1. Trimming took 4 bases from V and 10 from J; bases not matched to a gene: 13. Germline V CDR1 and CDR2: ENHRY, SYGVKD. The CDR3 loop spans 16 amino acids. The CDR3 sequence is CAISGTGGQGAEELFF. As DNA, the CDR3 is TGTGCCATCAGTGGCACGGGGGGACAGGGCGCCGAGGAGCTGTTTTTT.

There are a few counts of this clone. The V gene is TRBV7-9, the J gene TRBJ1-1; D is unresolved. V dropped 3 bases and J dropped 5 bases, with 10 bases sitting between them. The CDR3 sequence is 13 residues long. Per the germline V gene, CDR1 is SEHNR and CDR2 is FQNEAQ (reference sequence). The CDR3 coding sequence is TGTGCCAGCAGCTTTTCTATAGAAACTGAAGCTTTCTTT. Translating it yields CASSFSIETEAFF.

The chain carries TRBV29-1 and TRBJ2-3; D is undetermined. CDR1 SQVTM and CDR2 ANQGSEA come from the germline V gene. This CDR3 comprises 14 residues. V lost 1 base to trimming and J lost 2 bases, with 10 bases between them. DNA of the CDR3: TGCAGCGTTGAAGGGCCGGGTTTCACAGATACGCAGTATTTT. This gives the protein CSVEGPGFTDTQYF.

A word on this clone: The sample contains more than one DNA sequence encoding this CDR3. The rearrangement joins TRBV11-2 to TRBJ2-5, with D tentatively TRBD1 (6 bases). The length of the CDR3 is 14 residues. Germline V lookup: CDR1 SGHAT, CDR2 FQNNGV. Trimming took off 2 bases at V and 4 bases at J, with 11 bases between the two ends. In nucleotides, the CDR3 is TGTGCCAGCAGCTTATATGGGGGCCGAGAGACCCAGTACTTC. This encodes CASSLYGGRETQYF. Looking up the rest from reference TRBV11-2 and TRBJ2-5 gives the full variable domain: EAGVAQSPRYKIIEKRQSVAFWCNPISGHATLYWYQQILGQGPKLLIQFQNNGVVDDSQLPKDRFSAERLKGVDSTLKIQPAKLEDSAVYLCASSLYGGRETQYFGPGTRLLVL.

V gene TRBV1 combines with J gene TRBJ2-6; the D call in the table, TRBD2, was not verified against the DNA. TRBV1 is termed a pseudogene. The CDR3 extends over 14 amino acids. The CDR3 here is CTSSAGGGANVLTF. Here the CDR3 DNA reads TGCACCAGCAGCGCCGGGGGTGGGGCCAACGTCCTGACTTTC.

This clone was picked up a small number of times. This chain uses TRBV4-3 with TRBJ1-2; no reliable D call. CDR3 size: 14 residues. Trimming stripped 3 bases from V and 3 bases from J, with 11 bases between. Germline-derived CDR1 and CDR2 are LGHNA and YSLEER. The CDR3 spells CASSQTNRDYGYTF. For the CDR3, the DNA is TGCGCCAGCAGCCAGACGAACCGTGACTATGGCTACACCTTC.

The chain carries TRBV30 and TRBJ1-1, with 8 bases matching TRBD1. This CDR3 comprises 14 residues. V gave up 7 bases and J gave up 0 bases; unmatched junction bases: 7. Germline assignment: CDR1 GTSNPN and CDR2 SVGIG (reference sequence). CDR3 bases: TGTGCCTCTGACAGGGGATTAGTGAACACTGAAGCTTTCTTT. This codes for CASDRGLVNTEAFF.

The chain combines TRBV29-1 with TRBJ2-5; D possibly corresponds to TRBD2 (6 bases). V dropped 4 bases and J dropped 0 bases, with 9 bases sitting between them. The length of the CDR3 is 13 residues. Looked up from germline, CDR1 is SQVTM and CDR2 is ANQGSEA. The CDR3 loop reads CSVGRDYQETQYF. The CDR3 DNA follows: TGCAGCGTTGGCCGGGACTACCAAGAGACCCAGTACTTC.

The count of this clone is one. The rearrangement links TRBV5-1 to TRBJ2-7, with TRBD2 matching 14 bases. This CDR3 contains 16 residues. Germline CDR1 is SGHRS and CDR2 is YFSETQ. After removal of 3 bases from V and 2 bases from J, the junction contained 4 bases not matched to a gene. For the CDR3, the DNA is TGCGCCAGCAGCTACGGACTAGCGGGAGGACCCTACGAGCAGTACTTC. It specifies CASSYGLAGGPYEQYF.

This clone has only one observation. The chain joins TRBV7-9 to TRBJ1-1; D is undetermined. Germline V gene lookup returns CDR1 SEHNR and CDR2 FQNEAQ (reference sequence). This CDR3 has 12 residues. The V gene lost 1 base and the J gene lost 6 bases, with 6 bases spanning the gap. The CDR3 DNA reads TGTGCCAGCAGCTTAGTCAGAGCTGAAGCTTTCTTT. Amino acid sequence: CASSLVRAEAFF. The complete variable domain, with remaining parts taken from reference TRBV7-9 and TRBJ1-1, reads DTGVSQNPRHKITKRGQNVTFRCDPISEHNRLYWYRQTLGQGPEFLTYFQNEAQLEKSRLLSDRFSAERPKGSFSTLEIQRTEQGDSAMYLCASSLVRAEAFFGQGTRLTVV.